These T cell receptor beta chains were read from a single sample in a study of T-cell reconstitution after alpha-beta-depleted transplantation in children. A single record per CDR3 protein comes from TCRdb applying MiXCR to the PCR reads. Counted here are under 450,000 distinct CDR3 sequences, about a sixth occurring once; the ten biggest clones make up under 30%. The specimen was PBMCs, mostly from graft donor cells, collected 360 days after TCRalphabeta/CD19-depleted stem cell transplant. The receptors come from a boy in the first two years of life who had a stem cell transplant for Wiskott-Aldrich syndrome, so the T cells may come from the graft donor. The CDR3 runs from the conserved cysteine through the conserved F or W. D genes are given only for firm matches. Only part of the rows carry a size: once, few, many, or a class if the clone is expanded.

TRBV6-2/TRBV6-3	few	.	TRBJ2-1	TGTGCCAGCGGGAGGGACAGTACGAATGAGCAGTTCTTC	CASGRDSTNEQFF
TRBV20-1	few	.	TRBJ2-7	TGCAGTGCTTCCTTAAATTGGCTTTCCGACCGAAACTCCTACGAGCAGTACTTC	CSASLNWLSDRNSYEQYF
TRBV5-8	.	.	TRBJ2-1	TGTGCCAGCAGCTTAAGAAACTCGCCAGAGGGTGAGCAGTTCTTC	CASSLRNSPEGEQFF
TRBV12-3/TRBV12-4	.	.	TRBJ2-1	TGTGCCAGCAAAGACTCTGGGGGGCCATACAATGAGCAGTTCTTC	CASKDSGGPYNEQFF
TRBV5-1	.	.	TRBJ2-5	TGCGCCAGCAGCTTTGGTCTGCGCGAAGAGACCCAGTACTTC	CASSFGLREETQYF
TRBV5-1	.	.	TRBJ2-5	TGCGCCAGCAGCTTGGAAGACACTAGGTGGGAGACCCAGTACTTC	CASSLEDTRWETQYF
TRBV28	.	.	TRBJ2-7	TGTGCCAGCAGTTTACGGCAGGGGAAGGCCTACGAGCAGTACTTC	CASSLRQGKAYEQYF
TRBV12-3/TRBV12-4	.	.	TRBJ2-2	TGTGCCAGCAGTTTTATCGGAATCCGGAGAACCTGGGAGCTGTTTTTT	CASSFIGIRRTWELFF
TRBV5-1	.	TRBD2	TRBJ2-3	TGCGCCAGCAGCCGAACCCCCAGACTAGCGGGAGCGCCAATTCTCACAGATACGCAGTATTTT	CASSRTPRLAGAPILTDTQYF
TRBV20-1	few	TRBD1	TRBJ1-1	TGCAGTGCCCACTTCGGGACAGTTCTAACTGAAGCTTTCTTT	CSAHFGTVLTEAFF
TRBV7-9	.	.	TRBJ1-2	TGTGCCAGCAGCTTAGTGGCCGGCAGTTATTATGGCTACACCTTC	CASSLVAGSYYGYTF
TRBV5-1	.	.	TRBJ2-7	TGCGCCAGCAGCTCGGAGCCCATCTACTACGAGCAGTACTTC	CASSSEPIYYEQYF
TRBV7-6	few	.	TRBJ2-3	TGTGCCAGCAGCTTAGCGGGATCCTCAGATACACAGTATTTT	CASSLAGSSDTQYF
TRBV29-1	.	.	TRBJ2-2	TGCAGCGGACTAAGGGCCACCGGGGAGCTGTTTTTT	CSGLRATGELFF
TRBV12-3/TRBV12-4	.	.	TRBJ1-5	TGTGCCAGCAGTCCCTGGTCTCACCGGGACGGGGATAGCAATCAGCCCCAGCATTTT	CASSPWSHRDGDSNQPQHF
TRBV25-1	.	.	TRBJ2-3	TGTGCCAGCAGTGGTCCTTTCCGGCCGACCCGTCCGGATACGCAGTATTTT	CASSGPFRPTRPDTQYF
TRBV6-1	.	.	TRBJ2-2	TGTGTGGTTGGGGTCGGATCCACTCACACCGGGGAGCTGTTTTTT	CVVGVGSTHTGELFF
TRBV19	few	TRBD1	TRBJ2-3	TGTGCCAGTCGACAAACAGGGGAGATGAATACGCAGTATTTT	CASRQTGEMNTQYF
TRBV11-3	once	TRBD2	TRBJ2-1	TGTGCCAGCAGCTTAAGAGGTAGCGGGTCCTACAATGAGCAGTTCTTC	CASSLRGSGSYNEQFF
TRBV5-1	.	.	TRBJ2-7	TGCGCCAGCAGAGAGGGCGCGAGCTCCTACGAGCAGTACTTC	CASREGASSYEQYF
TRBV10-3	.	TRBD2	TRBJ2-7	TGTGCCATCAGGACTAGCGGGAAGGGGTACGAGCAGTACTTC	CAIRTSGKGYEQYF
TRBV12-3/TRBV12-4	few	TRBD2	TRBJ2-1	TGTGCCAGCACCGCACTAGCGGGAGTCTACAATGAGCAGTTCTTC	CASTALAGVYNEQFF
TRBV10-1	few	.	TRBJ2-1	TGCGCCAGCAGTGACACGAAATTAAACAATGAGCAGTTCTTC	CASSDTKLNNEQFF
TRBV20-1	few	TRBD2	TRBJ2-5	TGCAGTGCTAGGGCACCGGGACTAGCCCTGGAGACCCAGTACTTC	CSARAPGLALETQYF
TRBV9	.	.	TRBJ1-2	TGTGCCAGCAGCCCCACCCCCCAGTATAACTATGGCTACACCTTC	CASSPTPQYNYGYTF
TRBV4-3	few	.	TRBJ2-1	TGCGCCAGCAGCCAAGAGGGTGGTTCTGAGCAGTTCTTC	CASSQEGGSEQFF
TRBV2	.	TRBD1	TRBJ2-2	TGTGCCAGCAGTAAACAGGGGGCGGCCGGGGAGCTGTTTTTT	CASSKQGAAGELFF
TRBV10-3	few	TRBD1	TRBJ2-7	TGTGCCACCTCAGCCCGACAGGGCTCTTACGAGCAGTACTTC	CATSARQGSYEQYF